The 21 T cell receptor beta chains below were found in one sample sequenced in a study of post-analysis software for immune sequencing data. Study results and limitations: Roughly 5 TRBV segments occurring more often in patients than controls included TRBV5-6, TRBV5-1 and TRBV20-1.

TCR beta cDNA libraries included unique molecular identifiers. In TCRdb, the PCR reads were re-called with MiXCR into one record per CDR3 protein. Of hundreds of thousands of distinct CDR3 sequences detected, less than 35% appear once; the ten largest clones hold approximately 0.55%. Antigen specificity for these receptors is unknown. Sequenced sample: blood. Receptors originate from a girl aged 5 to 17 with multiple sclerosis.

In its sample, this clonotype was seen a few times. This chain links TRBV5-5 with TRBJ2-5; D not resolved. V was trimmed by 4 bases and J by 5 bases, leaving 9 bases between them. The CDR3 spans 12 residues. Germline lookup yields CDR1 SGHKS and CDR2 YYEKEE (reference sequence). CDR3 nucleotide sequence: TGTGCCAGCAGCCCCCTCCGGGAGACCCAGTACTTC. Translation gives CASSPLRETQYF.

Turning to this clonotype: The junction differs from germline at one of its ends, possibly a read error. The V call is TRBV28, the J call TRBJ2-3; possible D gene TRBD2, 7 bases. Germline values: CDR1 MDHEN, CDR2 SYDVKM. The CDR3 sequence is 14 residues long. In DNA form, the CDR3 reads TGTGCTACTAGGGGGGGCGATGTCACATATACGCAGTATTTT. This encodes CATRGGDVTYTQYF.

The V call is TRBV10-3, the J call TRBJ2-4, with TRBD2 as a possible D gene (6 bases). This CDR3 comprises 12 residues. Trimming took 5 bases from V and 15 from J, leaving 17 bases between them. Germline-derived CDR1 and CDR2 are ENHRY and SYGVKD. The CDR3 DNA reads TGTGCCATCAGTCCAGGGACTCCCTACGTGTACTTC. The encoded protein is CAISPGTPYVYF.

The rearrangement links TRBV4-3 to TRBJ2-7; D possibly corresponds to TRBD2 (6 bases). This CDR3 spans 15 amino acids. Trimming shortened V by 1 base and J by 4 bases, and 14 bases separated the two germline ends. Germline V gives CDR1 LGHNA, CDR2 YSLEER. CDR3 nucleotide sequence: TGCGCCAGCAGCCAAGGGGTCGGTAGCGGTTACGAGCAGTACTTC. Translation gives CASSQGVGSGYEQYF.

The rearrangement links TRBV18 to TRBJ1-4, with D unclear. Trimming stripped 1 base from V and 7 bases from J, with 7 bases between. The CDR3 consists of 13 residues. Germline V gene data show CDR1 as KGHSH and CDR2 as LQKENI. CDR3 nucleotides: TGTGCCAGCTCACCACTCCCGGGTGAAAAACTGTTTTTT. Protein sequence: CASSPLPGEKLFF.

This clonotype was seen many times. The chain carries TRBV28 and TRBJ2-3; TRBD2 agrees at 10 bases. Germline V gene sequence: CDR1 MDHEN, CDR2 SYDVKM. V lost 5 bases to trimming and J lost 5 bases; unmatched junction nucleotides: 10. The CDR3 spans 16 residues. The CDR3 DNA sequence: TGTGCCAGCAGTCGGACTAGCGGCCTGCGGATAGATACGCAGTATTTT. Protein sequence: CASSRTSGLRIDTQYF.

This clonotype was detected a few times. The V call is TRBV9, the J call TRBJ2-1, with 7 bases that match TRBD2. Unmatched junction bases numbered 3, after V lost 0 bases and J lost 0 bases. The germline V gene has CDR1 SGDLS and CDR2 YYNGEE. The CDR3 runs to 16 residues. DNA of the CDR3: TGTGCCAGCAGCGTAGGGGTAGCGGGCTCCTACAATGAGCAGTTCTTC. Its translation is CASSVGVAGSYNEQFF.

This chain joins TRBV7-2 and TRBJ2-3, with 7 bases aligning to TRBD1. Germline V CDR1 and CDR2: SGHTA, FQGNSA. V lost 4 bases, J lost 4 bases, and 14 bases stayed unmatched. This CDR3 has 17 amino acids. The CDR3 spells CASSSLLDRMGSDTQYF. The CDR3 DNA is TGTGCCAGCAGCTCCCTCCTGGACAGGATGGGGTCAGATACGCAGTATTTT.

About this clonotype itself: The junction and the germline gene differ at one end; a read error may be behind it. In nucleotides, the CDR3 is TGTGCCAGCAGTCCAGGTAGCAGTCAGCCCCAGCATTTT. Amino acids: CASSPGSSQPQHF. This rearrangement joins TRBV6-6 to TRBJ1-5; D call uncertain. The CDR3 consists of 13 residues. The germline CDR1 and CDR2 sequences are MNHNY and SVGAGI (reference sequence).

This clonotype was seen a handful of times. The chain employs TRBV9 and TRBJ2-1; D is unclear. The CDR3 is made up of 15 amino acids. Germline V gene data show CDR1 as SGDLS and CDR2 as YYNGEE. Trimming cost V 4 bases and J 7 bases, with 18 bases left between them. The CDR3 sequence: CASSPGPPTRNEQFF. The CDR3, as DNA: TGTGCCAGCAGCCCAGGACCTCCAACCCGAAATGAGCAGTTCTTC.

The CDR3 sequence: CASSVGQASDEQYF. The DNA of the CDR3 is TGTGCCAGCAGCGTAGGCCAGGCTTCAGACGAGCAGTACTTC. The chain carries TRBV9 and TRBJ2-7; D uncertain. Germline CDR1 reads SGDLS; CDR2 reads YYNGEE. V lost 0 bases, J lost 5 bases, and 12 bases lay in between. The CDR3 runs to 14 residues.

This clonotype was counted a few times. The CDR3 loop is CASSSSRVGGRNQPQHF. CDR3 coding DNA: TGTGCCAGCAGTTCATCCAGGGTCGGAGGGCGGAATCAGCCCCAGCATTTT. The chain carries TRBV27 and TRBJ1-5; TRBD1 might be the D (5 bases). Trimming removed 4 bases at V and 4 bases at J, with 20 bases between. The CDR3 consists of 17 residues. CDR1 is MNHEY, CDR2 SMNVEV, per germline (reference sequence).

In this sample, this clonotype turned up a few times. V usage is TRBV4-1 and J usage is TRBJ1-2; 7 nucleotides agree with TRBD1. The CDR3 loop spans 14 amino acids. The ends lost 1 base at V and 8 bases at J; junction bases unmatched: 7. Germline V gene sequence: CDR1 MGHRA, CDR2 YSYEKL. The CDR3, as DNA: TGCGCCAGCAGCCAAGGCAGGGGGGCTTGGGGCTACACCTTC. This gives the protein CASSQGRGAWGYTF.

The chain uses TRBV24-1 and TRBJ2-1; TRBD1 aligns across 7 bases. The CDR3 extends over 14 amino acids. In germline, CDR1 is KGHDR, CDR2 SFDVKD. The trim removed 2 bases at V and 5 bases at J, leaving 2 bases unmatched. CDR3 nucleotides: TGTGCCACCAGTGATTCGGGACAGCACAATGAGCAGTTCTTC. This translates into CATSDSGQHNEQFF.

The chain is built from TRBV7-2 and TRBJ1-5; TRBD1 matches at 8 bases. The V gene's germline CDR1 is SGHTA and CDR2 FQGNSA. Trimming cost V 5 bases and J 6 bases; bases outside gene matches: 6. This CDR3 has 14 amino acids. CDR3 region: CASSPQGAGQPQHF. The CDR3 nucleotides are TGTGCCAGCAGCCCGCAGGGGGCAGGTCAGCCCCAGCATTTT.

Comment on this clonotype: At one end, the junction sequence differs from germline, possibly due to a read error. The chain joins TRBV5-1 to TRBJ2-1; no clear D. The CDR3 totals 16 residues. The V gene's germline CDR1 is SGHRS and CDR2 YFSETQ. The CDR3 spells CAGSLLSELGLREQFF. Here the CDR3 DNA reads TGCGCCGGCAGCTTGTTATCAGAATTGGGTTTGCGTGAGCAGTTCTTC. Full variable domain (rest looked up from reference TRBV5-1 and TRBJ2-1): KAGVTQTPRYLIKTRGQQVTLSCSPISGHRSVSWYQQTPGQGLQFLFEYFSETQRNKGNFPGRFSGRQFSNSRSEMNVSTLELGDSALYLCAGSLLSELGLREQFFGPGTRLTVL.

The table lists this clonotype with many counts. The rearrangement joins TRBV20-1 to TRBJ2-3; a weak D match, TRBD2 (6 bases). V lost 6 bases to trimming and J lost 3 bases, with 19 bases between them. CDR1 is DFQATT, CDR2 SNEGSKA, per germline (reference sequence). The CDR3 covers 15 residues. The CDR3 here is CSALDGTRSTDTQYF. The CDR3 bases are TGCAGTGCCCTGGACGGGACTCGGTCGACAGATACGCAGTATTTT.

The chain joins TRBV5-1 to TRBJ1-6; D is undetermined. CDR3 size: 14 residues. Between the trimmed V and J ends, which lost 0 bases and 9 bases, there was a span of 10 bases. The V gene's germline CDR1 is SGHRS and CDR2 YFSETQ. The chain's CDR3 is CASSLAVPSSPLHF. Here the CDR3 DNA reads TGCGCCAGCAGCTTGGCCGTTCCAAGTTCACCCCTCCACTTT.

This clonotype has only a few counts. The chain uses TRBV20-1 and TRBJ2-5; the match to TRBD2 covers 9 bases. CDR1 DFQATT and CDR2 SNEGSKA come from the germline V gene (reference sequence). V shed 8 bases and J 5 bases; nucleotides not matched to a gene: 3. The CDR3 contains 11 residues. The CDR3 DNA reads as TGCAGTTGCGGGAGGGAGGAGACCCAGTACTTC. Translation gives CSCGREETQYF.

This clonotype was detected only once. This chain joins TRBV20-1 and TRBJ1-4; D is uncertain. Germline CDR1 DFQATT, CDR2 SNEGSKA (reference sequence). V lost 3 bases, J lost 0 bases, and 5 bases lay in between. This CDR3 is 13 amino acids long. The CDR3 region is CSASWSTNEKLFF. CDR3 DNA sequence: TGCAGTGCTAGTTGGTCAACTAATGAAAAACTGTTTTTT.

The chain recombines TRBV3-1 with TRBJ2-1; D might be TRBD1 or TRBD2, each matching 5 bases. CDR3 length equals 18 residues. Trimming took off 4 bases at V and 2 bases at J, with 21 bases between the two ends. CDR1 is LGHDT, CDR2 YNNKEL, per germline (reference sequence). This CDR3 reads CASSPPLGAVIPYNEQFF. Here the CDR3 DNA reads TGTGCCAGCAGCCCCCCCCTCGGGGCCGTAATCCCCTACAATGAGCAGTTCTTC.